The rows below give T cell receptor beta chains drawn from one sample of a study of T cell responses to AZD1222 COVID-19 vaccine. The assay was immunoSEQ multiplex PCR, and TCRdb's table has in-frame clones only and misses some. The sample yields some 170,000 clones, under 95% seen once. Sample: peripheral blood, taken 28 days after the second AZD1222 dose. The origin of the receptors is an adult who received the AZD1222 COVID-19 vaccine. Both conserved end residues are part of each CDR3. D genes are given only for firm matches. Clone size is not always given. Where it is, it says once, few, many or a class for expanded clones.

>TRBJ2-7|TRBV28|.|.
CASSDWTDSSYEQYF
TGTGCCAGCAGTGACTGGACCGATAGCTCCTACGAGCAGTACTTC
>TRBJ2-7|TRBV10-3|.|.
CATGTSYEQYF
TGTGCCACTGGGACTTCCTACGAGCAGTACTTC
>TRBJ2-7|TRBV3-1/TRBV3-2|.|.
CASSQDGPRRYEVEQYF
TGTGCCAGCAGCCAAGATGGGCCCCGGCGCTACGAAGTGGAGCAGTACTTC
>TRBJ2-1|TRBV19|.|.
CASSIAGIYNEQFF
TGTGCCAGTAGTATCGCAGGGATCTACAATGAGCAGTTCTTC
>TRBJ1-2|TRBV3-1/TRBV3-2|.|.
CASSPGGLQAKLVYGYTF
TGTGCCAGCAGCCCGGGGGGGTTACAGGCAAAATTAGTCTATGGCTACACCTTC
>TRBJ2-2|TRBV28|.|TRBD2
CASSLPVGLASNTGELFF
TGTGCCAGCAGTTTGCCGGTCGGACTAGCGAGCAACACCGGGGAGCTGTTTTTT
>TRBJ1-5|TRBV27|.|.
CASRPLGFQPQHF
TGTGCCAGCAGACCTCTGGGGTTTCAGCCCCAGCATTTT
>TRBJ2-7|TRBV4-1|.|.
CASSQDLSRREQYF
TGCGCCAGCAGCCAAGATCTTTCCCGGAGGGAGCAGTACTTC
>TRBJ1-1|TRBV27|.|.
CASSLLGGQNTEAFF
TGTGCCAGCAGTTTATTGGGGGGACAGAACACTGAAGCTTTCTTT
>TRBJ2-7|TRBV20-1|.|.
CSASRDILSYEQYF
TGCAGTGCTAGTAGGGACATCCTCTCCTACGAGCAGTACTTC
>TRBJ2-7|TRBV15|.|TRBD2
CATSRGLAGGAAPYEQYF
TGTGCCACCAGCAGGGGACTAGCGGGAGGTGCTGCCCCTTACGAGCAGTACTTC
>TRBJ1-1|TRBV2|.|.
CASSEAPDSEAFF
TGTGCCAGCAGTGAAGCGCCGGACAGTGAGGCTTTCTTT
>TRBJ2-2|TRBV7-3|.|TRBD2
CASSTHSGRGAGELFF
TGTGCCAGCAGCACCCACAGCGGGAGGGGCGCCGGGGAGCTGTTTTTT
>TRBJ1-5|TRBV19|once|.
CASTSGGPSNQPQHF
TGTGCCAGTACCTCCGGGGGCCCGAGCAATCAGCCCCAGCATTTT
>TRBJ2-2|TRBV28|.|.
CASTHSNTGELFF
TGTGCCAGCACCCATTCTAACACCGGGGAGCTGTTTTTT
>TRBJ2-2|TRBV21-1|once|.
CASSRRRDRGPYTGELFF
TGTGCCAGCAGCCGCAGGCGGGACAGGGGGCCCTACACCGGGGAGCTGTTTTTT
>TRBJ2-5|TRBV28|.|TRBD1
CASSPGQGETQYF
TGTGCCAGCAGCCCAGGACAGGGAGAGACCCAGTACTTC
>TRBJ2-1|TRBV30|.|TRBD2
CAWNGEAGAYNEQFF
TGTGCCTGGAACGGGGAAGCGGGAGCCTACAATGAGCAGTTCTTC
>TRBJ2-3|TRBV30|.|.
CAWTATDTQYF
TGTGCCTGGACAGCCACAGATACGCAGTATTTT
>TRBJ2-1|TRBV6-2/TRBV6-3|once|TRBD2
CASSYLTSGRLNNEQFF
TGTGCCAGCAGTTACTTGACTAGCGGGAGGCTTAACAATGAGCAGTTCTTC
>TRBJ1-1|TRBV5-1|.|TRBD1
CASSSPGTGVATEAFF
TGCGCCAGCAGCTCTCCCGGGACAGGGGTAGCCACTGAAGCTTTCTTT
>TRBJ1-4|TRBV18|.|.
CASSTSMSGTNEKLFF
TGTGCCAGCTCGACCAGCATGTCAGGGACTAATGAAAAACTGTTTTTT
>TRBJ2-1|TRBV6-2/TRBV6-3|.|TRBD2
CASSYSSSATAGGGQFF
TGTGCCAGCAGTTACTCATCGTCGGCCACAGCGGGAGGGGGGCAGTTCTTC
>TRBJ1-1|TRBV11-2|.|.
CASSTYLEAFF
TGTGCCAGCAGCACTTACCTTGAAGCTTTCTTT
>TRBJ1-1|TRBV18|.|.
CASSPMQGDAEAFF
TGTGCCAGCTCACCAATGCAAGGGGACGCTGAAGCTTTCTTT